The 32 T cell receptor beta chains below were found in one sample sequenced in a study of breast tumors, draining lymph nodes, adjacent tissues. TCRdb reanalysed the multiplex PCR reads using MiXCR and keeps one entry per CDR3 protein. The sample lists around 130,000 distinct CDR3 sequences, approximately 30% seen once, with about 2.5% in the top ten. Breast cancer patients provided tissue from their axillary draining lymph nodes. Material for sequencing was axillary lymph node tissue. These receptors were obtained from a female donor with breast cancer. Some clones in this sample may be carry-over from other donors' samples.

This clonotype came up many times. The chain recombines TRBV5-8 with TRBJ2-1, with D unclear. Trimming left V 4 bases short and J 5 bases short, with 13 bases between. Germline CDR1 and CDR2: SGHTS and YDEGEE. CDR3 length: 14 residues. The CDR3 protein is CASSVRTRHNEQFF. The CDR3, as DNA: TGTGCCAGCAGCGTTAGGACCCGACACAATGAGCAGTTCTTC.

This chain joins TRBV19 and TRBJ1-6; D remains unclear. Trimming removed 2 bases at V and 8 bases at J, with 10 bases between. The CDR3 covers 14 residues. CDR1 and CDR2 from the germline V gene are LNHDA and SQIVND (reference sequence). For the CDR3, the DNA is TGTGCCAGTAGTATATCAGGATTGGATTCACCCCTCCACTTT. It translates to CASSISGLDSPLHF.

The rearrangement joins TRBV20-1 to TRBJ2-7, with D possibly TRBD1 on 6 matching bases. In germline, CDR1 is DFQATT, CDR2 SNEGSKA (reference sequence). Trimming cost V 0 bases and J 2 bases, with 11 bases left between them. This CDR3 region has 14 residues. The CDR3 DNA sequence: TGCAGTGCTAGAGATCTGAGGACAGCCTACGAGCAGTACGTC. Encoded protein: CSARDLRTAYEQYV.

This clonotype was detected ten times or more. The V call is TRBV6-5, the J call TRBJ2-7; tentative D call: TRBD2 (6 bases). This CDR3 is 13 amino acids long. V lost 8 bases, J lost 4 bases, and 15 bases lay in between. Germline assignment: CDR1 MNHEY and CDR2 SVGAGI. CDR3 nucleotides: TGTGCCAGCGGGGGGAGGCCCGCGTACGAGCAGTACTTC. Protein: CASGGRPAYEQYF.

This clonotype was seen repeatedly, ten times or more. The rearrangement links TRBV7-2 to TRBJ2-3, with 9 bases that match TRBD1. Germline CDR1 SGHTA, CDR2 FQGNSA. The ends lost 4 bases at V and 0 bases at J; junction bases unmatched: 20. This CDR3 is 21 amino acids long. The CDR3 protein is CASSSPGTGPIQYVSTDTQYF. Here the CDR3 DNA reads TGTGCCAGCAGCTCTCCCGGGACAGGGCCCATCCAGTATGTGAGCACAGATACGCAGTATTTT.

This clonotype has at least ten counts. The V and J genes are TRBV7-3 and TRBJ2-1; TRBD1 is a possible D gene (5 bases). The CDR3 totals 13 residues. Per the germline V gene, CDR1 is SGHTA and CDR2 is FQGTGA. V was clipped by 5 bases and J by 7 bases, with 12 bases between them. The DNA for the CDR3 is TGTGCCAGCAGCCGCCCGCAGGGAAATGAGCAGTTCTTC. It yields the protein CASSRPQGNEQFF.

This clonotype was counted many times. The J gene is TRBJ1-3, the V gene TRBV5-1; a possible D gene is TRBD1 (5 bases). Germline loops: CDR1 SGHRS, CDR2 YFSETQ. Trimming left V 4 bases short and J 0 bases short, with 8 bases between. The CDR3 loop spans 14 amino acids. The CDR3 DNA reads as TGCGCCAGCAGCGAACAGGACTCTGGAAACACCATATATTTT. This translates into CASSEQDSGNTIYF.

This clonotype was seen only a few times. A much larger clone is a single base away; this may be a read error. The J gene is TRBJ2-1, the V gene TRBV20-1; D is undetermined. The CDR3 is made up of 11 amino acids. Germline CDR1 reads DFQATT; CDR2 reads SNEGSKA (reference sequence). CDR3 loop: CSARNPLVESF. CDR3 DNA sequence: TGCAGTGCTAGAAACCCGCTAGTGGAGTCCTTC.

This clonotype is a singleton in its sample. A much bigger clone sits one base away, suggesting this may be a read error. V is TRBV9 and J is TRBJ2-1, with D possibly TRBD2 on 7 matching bases. This CDR3 comprises 16 residues. Trimming pared 4 bases from V and 12 bases from J, leaving 26 bases between. Germline CDR1 SGDLS, CDR2 YYNGEE. The CDR3, as DNA: TGTGCCAGCAGCCCTCAGGAGGGGGGGGGCGGGGATGCGCAGTTCTTC. Its protein product is CASSPQEGGGGDAQFF.

This clonotype was observed at least ten times. The chain couples TRBV7-8 to TRBJ2-2; no clear D. V gave up 4 bases and J gave up 0 bases, with 6 bases separating them. Germline V gene data show CDR1 as SGHVS and CDR2 as FQNEAQ. The CDR3 covers 14 residues. CDR3 in amino acids: CASSSLANTGELFF. The CDR3 region has the DNA TGTGCCAGCAGCTCCCTGGCGAACACCGGGGAGCTGTTTTTT.

This clonotype showed up many times. This may be a read error, as it is one base from a much larger clone. V gene TRBV5-6 combines with J gene TRBJ2-7, with a tentative D call TRBD1 (5 bases). From germline, CDR1 is SGHDT and CDR2 YYEEEE. Trimming cost V 5 bases and J 4 bases, with 16 bases left between them. The CDR3 loop spans 14 amino acids. In nucleotides, the CDR3 is TGTGCCAGCAGACGGCCAGGGCCTCGGTACGAGCAGTACGTC. Translated, it gives CASRRPGPRYEQYV.

This clonotype was counted at least ten times. This sequence joins TRBV12-3 or TRBV12-4 and TRBJ2-2; TRBD1 matches 10 bases. V lost 5 bases to trimming and J lost 6 bases; unmatched junction nucleotides: 9. This CDR3 region has 16 residues. This CDR3 reads CASSSSGTGVAGELFF. DNA for the CDR3: TGTGCCAGCAGTAGCTCCGGGACAGGGGTGGCCGGGGAGCTGTTTTTT.

This clonotype was recorded many times. The DNA of the CDR3 is TGTGCCAGCAGTTCGGAGGCGCTTGGGTCAAAGACCCAGTACTTC. Encoded protein: CASSSEALGSKTQYF. The V gene is TRBV12-3 or TRBV12-4, the J gene TRBJ2-5; maybe TRBD2 (5 bases). Trimming left V 4 bases short and J 6 bases short, with 18 bases between. CDR3 size: 15 residues.

This chain connects TRBV19 to TRBJ1-1; D might be TRBD1 (6 bases). The V end lost 10 bases, the J end lost 4 bases, and 22 bases lay between the germline ends. The germline gives CDR1 LNHDA, CDR2 SQIVND (reference sequence). CDR3 length: 15 residues. CDR3 sequence reads: CATSKWGGRATEAFF. The CDR3 bases are TGTGCCACCTCCAAATGGGGGGGGCGCGCCACTGAAGCTTTCTTT.

This clonotype was found many times. The chain recombines TRBV5-1 with TRBJ2-2, with 7 bases matching TRBD2. The germline CDR1 and CDR2 sequences are SGHRS and YFSETQ. The V gene end was trimmed by 5 bases and the J gene end by 1 base; junction bases not matched to a gene: 5. The CDR3 spans 15 residues. CDR3: CASRPGLMNTGELFF. Here the CDR3 DNA reads TGCGCCAGCAGACCGGGACTAATGAACACCGGGGAGCTGTTTTTT.

This chain uses TRBV3-1 with TRBJ1-6; D is uncertain. V shed 0 bases and J shed 17 bases, with 14 bases lying between them. The CDR3 has 13 residues. Germline V CDR1 and CDR2: LGHDT, YNNKEL (reference sequence). CDR3 loop: CASSQDAVAGFHF. CDR3 DNA sequence: TGTGCCAGCAGCCAAGATGCGGTAGCGGGGTTCCACTTT.

This clonotype came up a few times. V usage is TRBV20-1 and J usage is TRBJ1-1; D is undetermined. V was trimmed by 3 bases and J by 1 base, leaving 9 bases between them. The V gene's germline CDR1 is DFQATT and CDR2 SNEGSKA (reference sequence). This CDR3 region has 13 residues. The CDR3 region has the DNA TGCAGTGCTAGTTTGGAGAGGAACACTGAAGCTTTCTTT. Encoded protein: CSASLERNTEAFF.

A word on this clonotype: A read error is likely, as this CDR3 ends without the conserved phenylalanine or tryptophan. The DNA is left out, because the CDR3 cannot be placed on it with certainty; the CDR3 is given as TCRdb lists it. The chain joins TRBV4-3 to TRBJ2-7. The CDR3 spans 8 amino acids, including both terminal residues. The germline CDR1 and CDR2 sequences are LGHNA and YSLEER. The CDR3 protein is CASSQEGR.

Note on this clonotype: At one of its ends the junction is not consistent with the germline gene, which may arise from a read error. The CDR3, as DNA: TGTGCCATCAGTGAAGGACAACAGGGATTC. This encodes CAISEGQQGF. The J gene is TRBJ2-6, the V gene TRBV10-3; D may be TRBD1 (6 bases). The CDR3 contains 10 residues. Germline values: CDR1 ENHRY, CDR2 SYGVKD.

Ten or more counts support this clonotype. The rearrangement links TRBV20-1 to TRBJ1-5; 8 nucleotides agree with TRBD1. This CDR3 is 14 amino acids long. CDR1 DFQATT and CDR2 SNEGSKA come from the germline V gene (reference sequence). J gave up 5 bases and V 3 bases, and 6 bases lay outside the gene matches. In DNA, the CDR3 is TGCAGTGCTAGGGAACAGGGGGAGCATCAGCCCCAGCATTTT. This sequence encodes CSAREQGEHQPQHF.

At least ten counts were recorded for this clonotype. J is TRBJ1-5 and V is TRBV18; unclear D gene. CDR1 is KGHSH and CDR2 is LQKENI in the germline V gene. This CDR3 comprises 15 residues. Trimming took 3 bases from V and 3 from J, leaving 12 bases between them. The CDR3 loop reads CASSPNKRDNQPQHF. As DNA, the CDR3 is TGTGCCAGCTCACCTAACAAGAGAGACAATCAGCCCCAGCATTTT.

This clonotype was seen repeatedly, ten times or more. The rearrangement joins TRBV6-5 to TRBJ2-7; 7 nucleotides agree with TRBD1. V dropped 6 bases and J dropped 3; count of bases not matched to a gene: 5. The CDR3 contains 13 residues. In germline, CDR1 is MNHEY, CDR2 SVGAGI. The CDR3 here is CASSQQGNYEQYF. The CDR3 DNA reads TGTGCCAGCAGCCAACAGGGGAACTACGAGCAGTACTTC.

This clonotype occurred many times. The chain joins TRBV4-3 to TRBJ2-1; TRBD2 matches at 8 bases. The V gene's germline CDR1 is LGHNA and CDR2 YSLEER. Trimming cost V 1 base and J 9 bases; bases outside gene matches: 11. There are 16 residues in the CDR3. Written as DNA, the CDR3 is TGCGCCAGCAGCCAAGTTCTCGGACTAGCACTTGGTGAGCAGTTCTTC. Translating it yields CASSQVLGLALGEQFF.

This clonotype was seen ten or more times. This chain connects TRBV18 to TRBJ1-4; tentatively, D is TRBD1 (6 bases). The CDR3 spans 15 residues. V lost 2 bases, J lost 4 bases, and 11 bases lay in between. Germline lookup yields CDR1 KGHSH and CDR2 LQKENI. For the CDR3, the DNA is TGTGCCAGCTCACCATCGACAGGTAGTAATGAAAAACTGTTTTTT. Translation: CASSPSTGSNEKLFF. The variable domain in full, completed from reference TRBV18 and TRBJ1-4, reads NAGVMQNPRHLVRRRGQEARLRCSPMKGHSHVYWYRQLPEEGLKFMVYLQKENIIDESGMPKERFSAEFPKEGPSILRIQQVVRGDSAAYFCASSPSTGSNEKLFFGSGTQLSVL.

This clonotype has a single count. This sequence joins TRBV5-1 and TRBJ2-2, with TRBD1 matching 9 bases. The V and J ends lost 3 bases and 5 bases, in that order; junction bases with no gene match: 2. Looked up from germline, CDR1 is SGHRS and CDR2 is YFSETQ. The CDR3 has 14 amino acids. The CDR3 region is CASSYGTGTGELFF. CDR3 DNA: TGCGCCAGCAGCTACGGGACAGGGACCGGGGAGCTGTTTTTT.

Details on this clonotype: A much larger clone lies a single base off, so this may be a read error. J is TRBJ1-5 and V is TRBV6-6, with a weak D call TRBD1 (5 bases). The CDR3 runs 14 residues. Germline V CDR1 and CDR2: MNHNY, SVGAGI (reference sequence). CDR3 in amino acids: CASNYRTGDQPQHF. The CDR3, as DNA: TGTGCCAGCAATTACCGCACAGGAGATCAGCCCCAGCATTTT.

For this clonotype: A much larger clone lies a single base off, so this may be a read error. Here the CDR3 DNA reads TGCAGTGCCGGAGACGGATCTTTCAGCTCCACCTTC. As protein: CSAGDGSFSSTF. The chain combines TRBV20-1 with TRBJ1-2, with D unclear. CDR1 and CDR2 from the germline V gene are DFQATT and SNEGSKA (reference sequence). The CDR3 contains 12 residues. V lost 6 bases and J 13 bases, leaving 21 bases between the germline ends.

This clonotype was counted at least ten times. The V call is TRBV20-1, the J call TRBJ1-4; D unclear. V was cut by 5 bases and J by 9 bases, with 16 bases left in between. The CDR3 runs to 13 residues. The germline V gene has CDR1 DFQATT and CDR2 SNEGSKA (reference sequence). The CDR3: CSALPGRGKKLFF. The CDR3 nucleotides read TGCAGTGCTTTGCCGGGCCGTGGGAAAAAACTGTTTTTT.

This CDR3 is CSSGTGTDTQYF. The CDR3 DNA is TGCAGCTCCGGGACAGGGACGGATACGCAGTATTTT. The rearrangement links TRBV29-1 to TRBJ2-3, with TRBD1 matching over 9 bases. Germline trimming cut 8 bases from V and 6 bases from J; bases unmatched to any gene: 6. The germline CDR1 and CDR2 sequences are SQVTM and ANQGSEA. This CDR3 is 12 amino acids long.

The gene calls are TRBV9 and TRBJ1-6; TRBD1 matches 7 bases. The CDR3 loop spans 13 amino acids. CDR1 is SGDLS, CDR2 YYNGEE, per germline. V lost 4 bases and J lost 6; bases outside the gene matches: 1. This chain's CDR3 is CASSNRGNSPLHF. DNA of the CDR3: TGTGCCAGCAGCAACAGGGGTAATTCACCCCTCCACTTT.

This clonotype came up many times. The chain recombines TRBV6-2 or TRBV6-3 with TRBJ2-5; D might be TRBD2 (6 bases). Between the trimmed V and J ends, which lost 8 bases and 2 bases, there was a span of 18 bases. The germline CDR1 and CDR2 sequences are MNHEY and SVGEGT. This CDR3 is built from 15 residues. The CDR3 bases are TGTGCCAGCTACTCACGGGCGGGGTTACAAGAGACCCAGTACTTC. The encoded protein is CASYSRAGLQETQYF.

At least ten counts were recorded for this clonotype. The V and J genes are TRBV15 and TRBJ1-2; TRBD1 might be the D (5 bases). Germline-derived CDR1 and CDR2 are LNHNV and YYDKDF (reference sequence). The V end lost 4 bases, the J end lost 4 bases, and 7 bases lay between the germline ends. The CDR3 is 12 amino acids. The CDR3 DNA is TGTGCCACCAGCACCGGGGCCTATGGCTACACCTTC. Translating it yields CATSTGAYGYTF. Drawing the rest from reference TRBV15 and TRBJ1-2, the complete variable domain is DAMVIQNPRYQVTQFGKPVTLSCSQTLNHNVMYWYQQKSSQAPKLLFHYYDKDFNNEADTPDNFQSRRPNTSFCFLDIRSPGLGDTAMYLCATSTGAYGYTFGSGTRLTVV.